This passage covers 18 T cell receptor beta chains from one sample sequenced in a study of OX40 agonist ivuxolimab in advanced cancers. TCRdb's table, derived via immunoSEQ multiplex PCR, lists solely in-frame clones and lacks some. The sample consists of some 50,000 clones, 82% of them appearing once. The specimen was CD4+ or CD8+ T cells sorted from blood, collected in a trial of the OX40 agonist ivuxolimab. The receptor source for this set is an adult with an advanced solid tumor such as melanoma, head and neck, liver or kidney cancer.

V is TRBV7-9 and J is TRBJ1-2, with TRBD1 matching 10 bases. J lost 6 bases, V lost 5 bases, and 3 bases had no gene match. Germline V gives CDR1 SEHNR, CDR2 FQNEAQ (reference sequence). CDR3 length: 13 residues. CDR3 in amino acids: CASSRGQGDGYTF. The CDR3 DNA follows: TGTGCCAGCAGCCGAGGACAGGGGGATGGCTACACCTTC.

On this clone: Germline and junction disagree at one end, which may indicate a read error. This sequence joins TRBV30 and TRBJ1-1; 8 bases match TRBD1. The CDR3 is made up of 15 amino acids. Germline lookup yields CDR1 GTSNPN and CDR2 SVGIG (reference sequence). The CDR3 protein is CAWSRQMTGVIAVGF. CDR3 coding DNA: TGTGCCTGGAGTCGCCAAATGACAGGGGTGATAGCGGTGGGGTTT.

This sequence joins TRBV14 and TRBJ2-7, with D possibly matching TRBD1 (6 bases). Trimming stripped 2 bases from V and 3 bases from J, with 11 bases between. The CDR3 consists of 14 residues. CDR1 is SGHDN and CDR2 is FVKESK in the germline V gene. Here the CDR3 DNA reads TGTGCCAGCAGCCAACGGGGACATCGCTACGAGCAGTACTTC. Translation: CASSQRGHRYEQYF.

This sequence joins TRBV5-4 and TRBJ2-1, with 9 bases matching TRBD1. The V segment lost 10 bases and the J segment 7 bases; nucleotides outside the gene matches: 9. Germline-derived CDR1 and CDR2 are SGHNT and YYREEE (reference sequence). The length of the CDR3 is 13 residues. The CDR3 coding sequence is TGTGCCGCTTCGGGACAGGGTAGAAATGAGCAGTTCTTC. Translating it yields CAASGQGRNEQFF.

V is TRBV7-2 and J is TRBJ2-7; D not resolved. Trimming pared 4 bases from V and 5 bases from J, leaving 9 bases between. Germline V lookup: CDR1 SGHTA, CDR2 FQGNSA. This CDR3 has 12 residues. CDR3 loop: CASSSQRNEQYF. The CDR3 bases are TGTGCCAGCAGCTCCCAGAGAAACGAGCAGTACTTC.

The gene calls are TRBV19 and TRBJ1-2; weak D call: TRBD1 (5 bases). V dropped 8 bases and J dropped 2 bases, with 15 bases sitting between them. The germline gives CDR1 LNHDA, CDR2 SQIVND (reference sequence). This CDR3 region has 14 residues. CDR3 in DNA: TGTGCCAGTTGTCAGGGAACACACAACTATGGCTACACCTTC. Its translation: CASCQGTHNYGYTF.

The J gene is TRBJ2-1, the V gene TRBV5-1, with 9 positions matching TRBD2. There are 17 residues in the CDR3. The germline CDR1 and CDR2 sequences are SGHRS and YFSETQ. V lost 0 bases to trimming and J lost 2 bases; unmatched junction nucleotides: 6. The CDR3 reads CASSLATASGTYNEQFF. CDR3 DNA: TGCGCCAGCAGCTTGGCCACGGCTAGCGGGACCTACAATGAGCAGTTCTTC.

This sequence joins TRBV11-2 and TRBJ2-5; a possible D gene is TRBD2 (5 bases). CDR3 length: 14 amino acids. In germline, CDR1 is SGHAT, CDR2 FQNNGV. V was shortened by 5 bases and J by 2 bases, with 12 bases between the two germline ends. The CDR3 DNA follows: TGTGCCAGCAGCCTAAAACCGGGGCAAGAGACCCAGTACTTC. Translated: CASSLKPGQETQYF.

The chain combines TRBV30 with TRBJ1-1; D is undetermined. V was pared by 1 base and J by 5 bases, with 11 bases between. Germline V gives CDR1 GTSNPN, CDR2 SVGIG (reference sequence). The CDR3 length is 13 residues. CDR3 protein: CAWSGKGTTEAFF. The DNA for the CDR3 is TGTGCCTGGAGTGGGAAGGGTACGACTGAAGCTTTCTTT.

This clone was counted once. The chain is built from TRBV7-3 and TRBJ2-3; the D gene is possibly TRBD2 (5 bases). Trimming removed 5 bases from V and 6 bases from J, with 15 bases in between. The CDR3 is made up of 14 amino acids. Germline V CDR1 and CDR2: SGHTA, FQGTGA. CDR3 loop: CASSPGVAWDTQYF. CDR3 nucleotides: TGTGCCAGCAGCCCCGGGGTAGCGTGGGATACGCAGTATTTT.

The rearrangement links TRBV10-3 to TRBJ2-5; D is unclear. The assigned J gene may be wrong: the sequence end matches TRBJ2-7 better. The CDR3 loop spans 11 amino acids. Germline values: CDR1 ENHRY, CDR2 SYGVKD. CDR3 sequence: CAISGDYEQYF. Written as DNA, the CDR3 is TGTGCCATCAGTGGGGACTACGAGCAGTACTTC.

This clone was recorded a few times. The V gene is TRBV14, the J gene TRBJ1-3; D not certain. The germline CDR1 and CDR2 sequences are SGHDN and FVKESK. Trimming pared 0 bases from V and 3 bases from J, leaving 3 bases between. The CDR3 sequence is 13 residues long. For the CDR3, the DNA is TGTGCCAGCAGCCAAGAACATGGAAACACCATATATTTT. Translating gives CASSQEHGNTIYF.

The genes are TRBV25-1 and TRBJ2-1; TRBD2 might be the D (6 bases). The V end lost 4 bases, the J end lost 0 bases, and 13 bases lay between the germline ends. The CDR3 totals 16 residues. Germline V gene sequence: CDR1 MGHDK, CDR2 SYGVNS. This CDR3 is CASSVGGRSSYNEQFF. In DNA form, the CDR3 reads TGTGCCAGCAGTGTGGGGGGACGTAGCTCCTACAATGAGCAGTTCTTC.

Details on this clone: Other DNA sequences from this sample encode an identical CDR3 as well. The chain couples TRBV10-1 to TRBJ2-2, with 11 bases identical to TRBD1. Germline V CDR1 and CDR2: WNHNN, SYGVQD (reference sequence). With 6 bases clipped from V and 5 bases from J, the junction kept 2 bases outside the gene matches. This CDR3 has 14 amino acids. The CDR3 DNA sequence: TGCGCCAGCAGAGGACAGGGGGCTACCGGGGAGCTGTTTTTT. This sequence encodes CASRGQGATGELFF.

This clone showed up just a few times. The CDR3 loop is CATSRDRQGRNEKLFF. CDR3 in DNA: TGTGCCACCAGCAGAGATCGGCAGGGCCGTAATGAAAAACTGTTTTTT. J is TRBJ1-4 and V is TRBV15, with D tentatively TRBD1 (5 bases). CDR3 length equals 16 residues. The V gene's germline CDR1 is LNHNV and CDR2 YYDKDF (reference sequence). Trimming cost V 0 bases and J 4 bases, with 12 bases left between them.

This clone was seen just once. CDR3: CASSSTSGGAWNEQFF. CDR3 sequence (DNA): TGTGCCAGCAGTTCGACTAGCGGGGGGGCCTGGAATGAGCAGTTCTTC. The chain links TRBV6-5 to TRBJ2-1; 14 bases agree with TRBD2. The CDR3 spans 16 residues. The V gene end was trimmed by 4 bases and the J gene end by 7 bases; junction bases not matched to a gene: 6. Germline CDR1 and CDR2: MNHEY and SVGAGI.

The J gene is TRBJ2-7, the V gene TRBV5-5; D gene ambiguous. This CDR3 is built from 14 residues. Trimming took off 0 bases at V and 2 bases at J, with 9 bases between the two ends. The germline V gene has CDR1 SGHKS and CDR2 YYEKEE (reference sequence). The CDR3: CASSLGPGPYEQYF. In nucleotides, the CDR3 is TGTGCCAGCAGCTTGGGGCCAGGTCCCTACGAGCAGTACTTC. Drawing the rest from reference TRBV5-5 and TRBJ2-7, the complete variable domain is DAGVTQSPTHLIKTRGQQVTLRCSPISGHKSVSWYQQVLGQGPQFIFQYYEKEERGRGNFPDRFSARQFPNYSSELNVNALLLGDSALYLCASSLGPGPYEQYFGPGTRLTVT.

The V call is TRBV7-2, the J call TRBJ1-2, with unresolved D. The CDR3 loop spans 13 amino acids. The germline V gene has CDR1 SGHTA and CDR2 FQGNSA. Trimming stripped 6 bases from V and 10 bases from J, with 18 bases between. CDR3 sequence: CASRHGLDGYYTF. DNA for the CDR3: TGTGCCAGCAGGCATGGCCTAGATGGATACTACACCTTC.